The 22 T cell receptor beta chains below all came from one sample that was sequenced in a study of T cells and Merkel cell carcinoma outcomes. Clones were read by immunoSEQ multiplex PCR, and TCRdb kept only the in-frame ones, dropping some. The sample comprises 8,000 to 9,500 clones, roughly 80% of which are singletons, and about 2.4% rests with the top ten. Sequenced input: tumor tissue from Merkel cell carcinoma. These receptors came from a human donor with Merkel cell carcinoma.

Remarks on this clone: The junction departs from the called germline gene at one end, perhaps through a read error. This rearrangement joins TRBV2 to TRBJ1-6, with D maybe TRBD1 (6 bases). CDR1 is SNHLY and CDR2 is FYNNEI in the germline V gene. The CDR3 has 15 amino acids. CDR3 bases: TGTGCCAGCAGTGAAGCCCGGGGGCCGGGTTCACTCCTCCACTTT. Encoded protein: CASSEARGPGSLLHF.

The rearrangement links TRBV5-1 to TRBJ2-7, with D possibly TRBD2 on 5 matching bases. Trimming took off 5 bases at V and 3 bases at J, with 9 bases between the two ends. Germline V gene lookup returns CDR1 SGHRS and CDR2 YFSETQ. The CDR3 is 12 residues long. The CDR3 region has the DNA TGCGCCAGCAGTGGCACTAGCTACGAGCAGTACTTC. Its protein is CASSGTSYEQYF.

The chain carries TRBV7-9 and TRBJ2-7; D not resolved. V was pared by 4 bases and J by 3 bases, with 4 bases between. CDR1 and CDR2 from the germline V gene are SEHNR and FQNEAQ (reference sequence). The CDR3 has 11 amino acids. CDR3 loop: CASSSRYEQYF. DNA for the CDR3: TGTGCCAGCAGCTCCCGCTACGAGCAGTACTTC.

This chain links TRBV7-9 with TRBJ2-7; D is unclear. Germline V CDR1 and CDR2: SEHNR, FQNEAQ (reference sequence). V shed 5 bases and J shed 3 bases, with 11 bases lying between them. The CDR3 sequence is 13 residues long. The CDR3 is CASSPATLYEQYF. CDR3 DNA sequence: TGTGCCAGCAGCCCGGCGACTCTCTACGAGCAGTACTTC.

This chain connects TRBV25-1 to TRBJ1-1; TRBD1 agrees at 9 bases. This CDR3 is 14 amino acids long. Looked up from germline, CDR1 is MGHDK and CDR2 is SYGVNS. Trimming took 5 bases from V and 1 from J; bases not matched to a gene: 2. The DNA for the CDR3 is TGTGCCAGCAGTCCGGGACAGGGGAACACTGAAGCTTTCTTT. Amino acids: CASSPGQGNTEAFF. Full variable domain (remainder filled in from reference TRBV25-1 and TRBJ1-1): EADIYQTPRYLVIGTGKKITLECSQTMGHDKMYWYQQDPGMELHLIHYSYGVNSTEKGDLSSESTVSRIRTEHFPLTLESARPSHTSQYLCASSPGQGNTEAFFGQGTRLTVV.

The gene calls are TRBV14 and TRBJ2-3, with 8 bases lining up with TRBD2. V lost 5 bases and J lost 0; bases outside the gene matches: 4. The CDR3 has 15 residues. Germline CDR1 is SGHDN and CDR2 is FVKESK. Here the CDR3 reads CASSVSGVSTDTQYF. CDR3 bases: TGTGCCAGCAGCGTTAGCGGGGTTAGCACAGATACGCAGTATTTT.

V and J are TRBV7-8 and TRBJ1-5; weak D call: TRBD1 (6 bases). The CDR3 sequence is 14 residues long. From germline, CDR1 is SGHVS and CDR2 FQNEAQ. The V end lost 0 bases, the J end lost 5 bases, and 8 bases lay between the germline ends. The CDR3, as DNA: TGTGCCAGCAGCTTAGCCGGACAGTATCAGCCCCAGCATTTT. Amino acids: CASSLAGQYQPQHF.

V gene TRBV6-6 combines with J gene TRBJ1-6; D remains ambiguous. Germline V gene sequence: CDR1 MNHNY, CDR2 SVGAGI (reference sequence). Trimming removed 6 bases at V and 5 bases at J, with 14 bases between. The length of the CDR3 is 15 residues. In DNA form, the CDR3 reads TGTGCCAGCAGGGCGCCTGGGCTGAATAATTCACCCCTCCACTTT. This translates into CASRAPGLNNSPLHF.

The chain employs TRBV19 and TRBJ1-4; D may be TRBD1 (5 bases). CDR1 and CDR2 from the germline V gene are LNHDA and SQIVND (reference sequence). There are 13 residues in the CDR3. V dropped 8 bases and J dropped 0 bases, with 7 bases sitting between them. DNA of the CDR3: TGTGCCAGTCGGGGGGCAACTAATGAAAAACTGTTTTTT. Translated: CASRGATNEKLFF.

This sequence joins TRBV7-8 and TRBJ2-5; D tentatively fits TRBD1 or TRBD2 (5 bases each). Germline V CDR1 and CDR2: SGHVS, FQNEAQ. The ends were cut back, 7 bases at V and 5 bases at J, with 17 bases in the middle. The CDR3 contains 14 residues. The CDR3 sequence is CASKRTQSLETQYF. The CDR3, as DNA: TGTGCCAGCAAGCGGACACAGTCTTTGGAGACCCAGTACTTC. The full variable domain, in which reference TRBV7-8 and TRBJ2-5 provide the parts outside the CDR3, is GAGVSQSPRYKVAKRGQDVALRCDPISGHVSLFWYQQALGQGPEFLTYFQNEAQLDKSGLPSDRFFAERPEGSVSTLKIQRTQQEDSAVYLCASKRTQSLETQYFGPGTRLLVL.

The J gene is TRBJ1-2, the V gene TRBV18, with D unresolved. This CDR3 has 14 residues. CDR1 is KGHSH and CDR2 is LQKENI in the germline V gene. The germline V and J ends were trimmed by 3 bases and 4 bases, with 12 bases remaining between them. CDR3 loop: CASSPPGRSYGYTF. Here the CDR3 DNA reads TGTGCCAGCTCACCCCCTGGACGGAGCTATGGCTACACCTTC.

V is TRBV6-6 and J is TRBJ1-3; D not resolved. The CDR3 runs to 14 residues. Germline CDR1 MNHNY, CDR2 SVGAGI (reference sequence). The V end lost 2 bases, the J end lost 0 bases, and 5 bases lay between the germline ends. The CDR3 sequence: CASSYAVSGNTIYF. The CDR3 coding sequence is TGTGCCAGCAGTTACGCCGTCTCTGGAAACACCATATATTTT.

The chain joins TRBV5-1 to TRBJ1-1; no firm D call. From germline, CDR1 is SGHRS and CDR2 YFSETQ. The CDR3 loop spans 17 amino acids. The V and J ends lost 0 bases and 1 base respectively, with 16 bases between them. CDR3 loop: CASSLGANLHRNTEAFF. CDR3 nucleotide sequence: TGCGCCAGCAGCTTGGGGGCCAATTTACACAGGAACACTGAAGCTTTCTTT.

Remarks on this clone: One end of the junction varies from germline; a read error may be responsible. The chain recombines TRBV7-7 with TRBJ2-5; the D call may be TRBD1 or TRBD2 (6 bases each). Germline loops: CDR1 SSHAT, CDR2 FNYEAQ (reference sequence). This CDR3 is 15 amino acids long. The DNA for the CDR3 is TGTGCTAGCAGCTTAGACGGGGGCCCCGGGGAGACCCAGTACTTC. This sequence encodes CASSLDGGPGETQYF.

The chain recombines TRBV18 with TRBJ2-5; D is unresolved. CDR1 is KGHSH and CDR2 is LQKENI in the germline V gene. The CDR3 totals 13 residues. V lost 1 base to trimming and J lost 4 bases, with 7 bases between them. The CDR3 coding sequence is TGTGCCAGCTCACCACGGAAGGGAGAGACCCAGTACTTC. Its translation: CASSPRKGETQYF. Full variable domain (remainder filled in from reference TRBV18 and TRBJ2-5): NAGVMQNPRHLVRRRGQEARLRCSPMKGHSHVYWYRQLPEEGLKFMVYLQKENIIDESGMPKERFSAEFPKEGPSILRIQQVVRGDSAAYFCASSPRKGETQYFGPGTRLLVL.

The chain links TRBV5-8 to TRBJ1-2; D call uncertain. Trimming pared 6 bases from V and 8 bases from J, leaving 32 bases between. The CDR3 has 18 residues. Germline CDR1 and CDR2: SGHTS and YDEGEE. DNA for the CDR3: TGTGCCAGCAACATGGACGGTGCCTATCCCAATCTATCGGACGGCTACACCTTC. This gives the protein CASNMDGAYPNLSDGYTF.

CDR3 sequence reads: CASSLARYNEQFF. DNA of the CDR3: TGTGCCAGCAGCTTGGCTCGGTACAATGAGCAGTTCTTC. This chain links TRBV5-6 with TRBJ2-1; D ambiguous. This CDR3 has 13 amino acids. V gave up 0 bases and J gave up 4 bases, with 5 bases separating them. From germline, CDR1 is SGHDT and CDR2 YYEEEE.

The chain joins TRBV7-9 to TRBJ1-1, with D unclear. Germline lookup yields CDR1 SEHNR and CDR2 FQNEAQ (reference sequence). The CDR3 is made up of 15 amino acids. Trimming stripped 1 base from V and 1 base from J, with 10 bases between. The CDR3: CASSLDSGSNTEAFF. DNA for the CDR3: TGTGCCAGCAGCTTAGACTCGGGGTCGAACACTGAAGCTTTCTTT.

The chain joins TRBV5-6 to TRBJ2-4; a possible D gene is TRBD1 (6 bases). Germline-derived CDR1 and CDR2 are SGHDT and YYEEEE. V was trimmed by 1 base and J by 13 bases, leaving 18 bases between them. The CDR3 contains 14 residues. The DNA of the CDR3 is TGTGCCAGCAGCTTGCGGGACATCAGGGTTCCACAGTACTTC. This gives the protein CASSLRDIRVPQYF.

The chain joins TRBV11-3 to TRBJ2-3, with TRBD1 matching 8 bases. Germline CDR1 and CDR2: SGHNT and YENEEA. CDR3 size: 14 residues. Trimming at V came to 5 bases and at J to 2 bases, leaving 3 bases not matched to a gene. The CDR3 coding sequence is TGTGCCAGCAGCCAGGGACAGGCCACAGATACGCAGTATTTT. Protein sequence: CASSQGQATDTQYF.

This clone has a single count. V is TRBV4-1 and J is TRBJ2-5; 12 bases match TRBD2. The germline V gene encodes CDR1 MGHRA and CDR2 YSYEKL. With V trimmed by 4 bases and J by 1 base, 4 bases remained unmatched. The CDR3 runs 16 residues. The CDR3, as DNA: TGCGCCAGCAGCCGGTCGACTAGCGGGGGCCAAGAGACCCAGTACTTC. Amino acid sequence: CASSRSTSGGQETQYF.

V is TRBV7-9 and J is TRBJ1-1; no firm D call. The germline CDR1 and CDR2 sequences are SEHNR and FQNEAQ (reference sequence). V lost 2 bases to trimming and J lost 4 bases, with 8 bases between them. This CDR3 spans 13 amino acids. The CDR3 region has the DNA TGTGCCAGCAGCTTATTAGGGCCCACTGAAGCTTTCTTT. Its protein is CASSLLGPTEAFF.